This T cell receptor (beta chain) originates from a study of radiotherapy plus CTLA-4 blockade in lung cancer. Findings of the study overall: Peripheral blood showed expansion of tumor-derived TCR clones after radiotherapy and ipilimumab.

Profiled with immunoSEQ multiplex PCR; TCRdb holds only in-frame clones, not every one. This sample has approximately 100,000 clones, with about 84% found just once. The CDR3 length is 14 residues. Trimming removed 4 bases at V and 4 bases at J, with 12 bases between. CDR1 is SGDLS and CDR2 is YYNGEE in the germline V gene. Points on this clone: Its antigen is unidentified.

The genes are TRBV9 and TRBJ1-5; D is possibly TRBD1 (6 bases). This TCR was recovered from a human donor with non-small cell lung cancer that progressed on radiotherapy plus ipilimumab. Some clones in this sample may be carry-over from other donors' samples. The starting material was peripheral blood, obtained from a patient treated with radiotherapy plus ipilimumab. As DNA, the CDR3 is TGTGCCAGCAGCCCGGGAGGGGGAAATCAGCCCCAGCATTTT. It encodes CASSPGGGNQPQHF.